This T cell receptor beta chain was sequenced for a study of T-cell memory formation after mild COVID-19. The sample holds many counts of this clonotype. Per germline, CDR1 SGHTA and CDR2 FQGNSA. The CDR3 has 16 amino acids. With V trimmed by 5 bases and J by 2 bases, 8 bases remained unmatched. TCRdb fed the 5' RACE reads into MiXCR, producing one record per CDR3 protein. This table holds 500,000 to 550,000 distinct CDR3 sequences, around 21% found once. The receptor was isolated from an adult woman who had mild COVID-19 (a few samples of this study predate the infection). Cell type and time point are not known. The chain is built from TRBV7-2 and TRBJ2-5, with 10 bases identical to TRBD2. The sequenced sample consisted of PBMCs or a T cell subset sorted from them (not recorded which). The CDR3 is CASSPGALAGQETQYF. DNA of the CDR3: TGTGCCAGCAGCCCAGGGGCACTAGCGGGGCAAGAGACCCAGTACTTC.